This TCR beta chain comes out of a study of blood T cell repertoires in COVID-19. For the study at large: PBMCs, B-cell-depleted T cells, or T cells provided the cDNA or gDNA that made up the material.

Germline assignment: CDR1 MGHRA and CDR2 YSYEKL. This CDR3 is built from 17 residues. The germline V and J ends were trimmed by 0 bases and 5 bases, with 17 bases remaining between them. As handled by the study authors: Scientists estimated how many nucleated cells there were by amplifying reference gene primers. Produced via immunoSEQ multiplex PCR; TCRdb's table is partial and in-frame only. V, J and clone size derive from that table, while D and trimming were established from the DNA sequence. The sample has approximately 300,000 clones, more than 70% seen once; the top ten hold approximately 11%.

Source material: peripheral blood. The chain joins TRBV4-1 to TRBJ1-5, with D hard to call. This clonotype was sampled from a woman in her twenties or thirties with COVID-19, enrolled during active disease. The CDR3 sequence is CASSQDYASPGDQPQHF. The CDR3 DNA reads as TGCGCCAGCAGCCAAGATTACGCGAGCCCCGGGGATCAGCCCCAGCATTTT.